Sequencing of this TCR beta chain was carried out in a study of breast tumors, draining lymph nodes, adjacent tissues. TCRdb passed the multiplex PCR reads through MiXCR, listing each CDR3 protein once. Of 150,000 to 250,000 distinct CDR3 sequences in the sample, roughly 31% are singletons; the top ten hold 4% to 5.5%. This clonotype was found many times. Its specificity is not known. Axillary draining lymph nodes of breast cancer patients supplied the node samples. The study's findings and limits: Tumor T cell lymph node origin was a supported hypothesis, not proven. Luminal-like breast cancer showed significantly higher tumor–nontumor repertoire similarity than basal-like. Compared with lymph nodes, tumors were less diverse; compared with nontumor tissue, more.

The receptor was derived from a female donor with breast cancer. Some clones in this sample may be carry-over from other donors' samples. What was sequenced was axillary lymph node tissue.

Here the CDR3 DNA reads TGTGCCAGCAGTGATAGTAATGAAAAACTGTTTTTT. Amino acids: CASSDSNEKLFF. V is TRBV6-1 and J is TRBJ1-4; unclear D gene. This CDR3 is 12 amino acids long. V lost 3 bases to trimming and J lost 4 bases, with 3 bases between them. Germline-derived CDR1 and CDR2 are MNHNS and SASEGT.